The TCR beta chain under discussion was sequenced for a study of shared clonotypes between healthy human individuals. Study donors comprised healthy, HIV-negative adults devoid of recent acute infection or vaccination. Within Nashville, Tennessee resided all donors, each a Caucasian adult. Investigators divided CD4+ cells into CD45RA+ naive and CD45RA-negative memory subsets. The CDR3 length is 13 residues. V was trimmed by 4 bases and J by 3 bases, leaving 9 bases between them. Germline loops: CDR1 MRHNA, CDR2 SNTAGT. For every subset, genomic DNA was evenly distributed across several immunoSEQ plates. The data were produced by immunoSEQ multiplex PCR, yet TCRdb's version contains in-frame clones alone and is incomplete. The sample shows millions of clones, 85% to 95% of them seen only once.

The receptor's source is a man aged 18 to 30 in good health. Some clones in this sample may be carry-over from other donors' samples. This chain links TRBV6-4 with TRBJ1-1; possible D gene TRBD1, 6 bases. The sequenced material came from naive CD4+ T cells from PBMCs. This sample's subset: CD45RA+ positively selected. The CDR3 protein is CASSAQGDTEAFF. The CDR3 DNA sequence: TGTGCCAGCAGTGCACAGGGAGACACTGAAGCTTTCTTT.